One and the same sample provided the 17 T cell receptor beta chains below, sequenced in a study of cytomegalovirus exposure and HLA in healthy donors (TCRdb year 2017). Libraries were prepared through the immunoSEQ multiplex PCR assay. For the multiplex PCR, a mixture combining 60 forward primers for TCR Vbeta segments and 13 reverse primers for TCR Jbeta segments was used. TCRdb stores this immuneACCESS table with in-frame sequences only. Part of the clones is absent; in the studies checked, under half of the shortfall reflects unresolved V genes, and no reason is known for the rest. Here the sample has 130,000 to 150,000 clones; approximately 80% occur a single time. The top ten clones comprise about 5% of the sample. The sample taken for sequencing was PBMCs. The receptor set was obtained from a male donor in good health and CMV-seronegative.

The chain is built from TRBV4-1 and TRBJ1-5; 7 bases are shared with TRBD1. Unmatched junction bases numbered 12, after V lost 3 bases and J lost 1 base. The CDR3 is 18 residues long. Germline V CDR1 and CDR2: MGHRA, YSYEKL. The CDR3 sequence is CASSQNTGVRLSNQPQHF. DNA of the CDR3: TGCGCCAGCAGCCAGAATACAGGGGTTCGGTTGAGCAATCAGCCCCAGCATTTT.

The gene calls are TRBV5-5 and TRBJ2-5; 11 bases are shared with TRBD1. The germline gives CDR1 SGHKS, CDR2 YYEKEE (reference sequence). Trimming removed 5 bases from V and 3 bases from J; junction bases left unmatched: 3. The CDR3 is made up of 14 amino acids. The CDR3 is CASSPGQGEETQYF. CDR3 in DNA: TGTGCCAGCAGTCCGGGACAGGGGGAAGAGACCCAGTACTTC.

This chain joins TRBV5-1 and TRBJ1-4; no clear D. CDR3 length: 13 residues. Trimming took 5 bases from V and 5 from J, leaving 10 bases between them. CDR1 and CDR2 from the germline V gene are SGHRS and YFSETQ. The CDR3 DNA reads as TGCGCCAGCAGTAACACGGAGAATGAAAAACTGTTTTTT. This codes for CASSNTENEKLFF.

This rearrangement joins TRBV23-1 to TRBJ2-3; TRBD1 agrees at 7 bases. TRBV23-1 is an ORF; its function is uncertain. The CDR3 has 17 residues. V shed 0 bases and J 2 bases; nucleotides not matched to a gene: 8. The CDR3 loop reads CASSQSLRGPITDTQYF. In DNA, the CDR3 is TGCGCCAGCAGTCAATCTTTAAGGGGGCCCATCACAGATACGCAGTATTTT.

J is TRBJ1-3 and V is TRBV6-1; possibly TRBD1 for D (6 bases). The germline CDR1 and CDR2 sequences are MNHNS and SASEGT. This CDR3 region has 15 residues. Trimming stripped 0 bases from V and 0 bases from J, with 6 bases between. As DNA, the CDR3 is TGTGCCAGCAGTGAAGCGGGACACTCTGGAAACACCATATATTTT. It yields the protein CASSEAGHSGNTIYF.

The chain employs TRBV6-5 and TRBJ2-3; TRBD2 matches 8 bases. The CDR3 spans 13 residues. The V gene's germline CDR1 is MNHEY and CDR2 SVGAGI. With V trimmed by 7 bases and J by 3 bases, 3 bases remained unmatched. CDR3 region: CASKGGGTDTQYF. For the CDR3, the DNA is TGTGCCAGCAAAGGCGGGGGGACAGATACGCAGTATTTT.

The chain uses TRBV4-1 and TRBJ1-2; TRBD1 aligns across 9 bases. V lost 5 bases and J lost 8; bases outside the gene matches: 12. Germline lookup yields CDR1 MGHRA and CDR2 YSYEKL. The CDR3 contains 15 residues. The CDR3 nucleotides read TGCGCCAGCAGCAACCGGGACAGGGAAGAATTGGGCTACACCTTC. Translation: CASSNRDREELGYTF.

This clone was counted between two and nine times. The chain combines TRBV5-1 with TRBJ2-5, with 8 bases aligning to TRBD1. CDR3 length: 13 amino acids. Trimming took 8 bases from V and 4 from J; bases not matched to a gene: 7. Germline V lookup: CDR1 SGHRS, CDR2 YFSETQ. The CDR3 region is CASTTGAGETQYF. The DNA of the CDR3 is TGCGCCAGTACGACAGGGGCTGGAGAGACCCAGTACTTC. Based on the CDR3 plus reference TRBV5-1 and TRBJ2-5, the full variable domain is KAGVTQTPRYLIKTRGQQVTLSCSPISGHRSVSWYQQTPGQGLQFLFEYFSETQRNKGNFPGRFSGRQFSNSRSEMNVSTLELGDSALYLCASTTGAGETQYFGPGTRLLVL.

The V gene is TRBV5-1, the J gene TRBJ2-1; D gene ambiguous. The CDR3 runs 13 residues. V was pared by 0 bases and J by 9 bases, with 10 bases between. Per germline, CDR1 SGHRS and CDR2 YFSETQ. The CDR3 nucleotides are TGCGCCAGCAGCTTGGAGTCAGGCGCTGAGCAGTTCTTC. Its translation is CASSLESGAEQFF.

This chain uses TRBV5-1 with TRBJ1-5, with TRBD1 identical over 9 bases. CDR1 and CDR2 from the germline V gene are SGHRS and YFSETQ. The junction had 7 bases not matched to a gene; V was cut back by 2 bases and J by 4 bases. This CDR3 spans 16 amino acids. The CDR3 here is CASSFLPGQGNQPQHF. For the CDR3, the DNA is TGCGCCAGCAGCTTCCTACCGGGACAGGGTAATCAGCCCCAGCATTTT.

The chain combines TRBV2 with TRBJ1-1; TRBD1 matches 8 bases. Germline assignment: CDR1 SNHLY and CDR2 FYNNEI. V lost 5 bases, J lost 1 base, and 6 bases stayed unmatched. This CDR3 is built from 15 residues. The CDR3 is CASSKQGGKNTEAFF. CDR3 nucleotide sequence: TGTGCCAGCAGTAAACAGGGGGGGAAGAACACTGAAGCTTTCTTT.

The chain couples TRBV5-1 to TRBJ2-1, with a possible D match to TRBD1 (5 bases). The CDR3 runs to 16 residues. The germline V and J ends were trimmed by 4 bases and 0 bases, with 14 bases remaining between them. From germline, CDR1 is SGHRS and CDR2 YFSETQ. As DNA, the CDR3 is TGCGCCAGCAGCACCTCAGGGATGGGCTCCTACAATGAGCAGTTCTTC. Translation: CASSTSGMGSYNEQFF. Filled out from reference TRBV5-1 and TRBJ2-1, the complete variable domain reads KAGVTQTPRYLIKTRGQQVTLSCSPISGHRSVSWYQQTPGQGLQFLFEYFSETQRNKGNFPGRFSGRQFSNSRSEMNVSTLELGDSALYLCASSTSGMGSYNEQFFGPGTRLTVL.

The chain is built from TRBV27 and TRBJ2-2; D remains unclear. From germline, CDR1 is MNHEY and CDR2 SMNVEV (reference sequence). The CDR3 sequence is 16 residues long. Deletions cut 6 bases from V and 3 bases from J, with 17 bases between. CDR3 loop: CASRDPSSADTGELFF. CDR3 nucleotides: TGTGCCAGCAGAGATCCCTCCAGCGCCGACACCGGGGAGCTGTTTTTT.

V usage is TRBV6-5 and J usage is TRBJ2-3; D may be TRBD1 (7 bases). The CDR3 runs 15 residues. Germline V gives CDR1 MNHEY, CDR2 SVGAGI. Trimming left V 5 bases short and J 4 bases short, with 16 bases between. CDR3 region: CASSRTRGTADTQYF. In DNA, the CDR3 is TGTGCCAGCAGTCGAACCAGGGGGACTGCAGATACGCAGTATTTT.

V gene TRBV7-3 combines with J gene TRBJ1-3, with D possibly TRBD1 on 5 matching bases. V was clipped by 2 bases and J by 4 bases, with 15 bases between them. Germline CDR1 reads SGHTA; CDR2 reads FQGTGA. This CDR3 spans 16 amino acids. The CDR3 DNA follows: TGTGCCAGCAGCTTAGGCCCGACGGAGGGGGGAAACACCATATATTTT. The encoded protein is CASSLGPTEGGNTIYF.

The chain uses TRBV2 and TRBJ2-1; 14 bases match TRBD2. The CDR3 spans 15 residues. The V gene's germline CDR1 is SNHLY and CDR2 FYNNEI. Germline trimming cut 7 bases from V and 6 bases from J; bases unmatched to any gene: 5. This chain's CDR3 is CASTRTSGGPNEQFF. The CDR3 DNA sequence: TGTGCCAGCACCCGGACTAGCGGGGGGCCCAATGAGCAGTTCTTC.

This chain uses TRBV21-1 with TRBJ1-5. TRBV21-1 is flagged as a pseudogene. CDR3 length: 12 residues. CDR3: CASRTGRQPQHF. The CDR3, as DNA: TGTGCCAGCAGGACGGGGAGACAGCCCCAGCATTTT.